This is a list of T cell receptor beta chains from one sample in a study of blood T cell repertoires in COVID-19. TCRdb's copy holds only in-frame clones and misses some; the assay was immunoSEQ multiplex PCR. This table has fewer than 250,000 clones, about nine tenths appearing once. The sequenced sample consisted of peripheral blood. These receptors came from a middle-aged woman with acute or convalescent COVID-19. Both conserved end residues are part of each CDR3. A D gene is named only where the DNA matches it firmly. Only some rows state a clone size, as once, few, many or a class for expanded clones.

d_call	v_call	clone_size	j_call	cdr3_aa	cdr3_nt
.	TRBV5-1	.	TRBJ1-1	CASRPPGGNTEAFF	TGCGCCAGCAGACCCCCGGGGGGGAACACTGAAGCTTTCTTT
.	TRBV6-5	.	TRBJ1-1	CASSFDSYTEAFF	TGTGCCAGCAGTTTCGACAGTTACACTGAAGCTTTCTTT
TRBD1	TRBV7-4	.	TRBJ1-5	CASSCPGQPYNQPQHF	TGTGCCAGCAGCTGTCCGGGACAGCCTTACAATCAGCCCCAGCATTTT
.	TRBV27	few	TRBJ1-1	CASSLGHRGTEAFF	TGTGCCAGCAGTTTAGGGCACAGAGGGACTGAAGCTTTCTTT
TRBD1	TRBV24-1	.	TRBJ2-2	CATSPTGGAGELFF	TGTGCCACCAGTCCGACAGGGGGCGCCGGGGAGCTGTTTTTT
.	TRBV11-2	.	TRBJ1-2	CASSLVSPSRAYGYTF	TGTGCCAGCAGCTTAGTCTCTCCTTCCAGGGCCTATGGCTACACCTTC
TRBD2	TRBV2	.	TRBJ2-5	CASSVFSGGGETQYF	TGTGCCAGCAGTGTCTTTAGCGGGGGCGGTGAGACCCAGTACTTC
.	TRBV4-1	.	TRBJ1-5	CASSQAPGGNQPQHF	TGCGCCAGCAGCCAAGCTCCGGGGGGGAATCAGCCCCAGCATTTT
TRBD1	TRBV4-2	.	TRBJ2-1	CASSQSPLPGQGNNEQFF	TGTGCCAGCAGCCAATCTCCTCTTCCGGGACAGGGGAACAATGAGCAGTTCTTC
.	TRBV27	.	TRBJ2-3	CASSAGLTDTQYF	TGTGCCAGCAGTGCAGGACTCACAGATACGCAGTATTTT
.	TRBV5-1	.	TRBJ2-5	CASSLGRSGQETQYF	TGCGCCAGCAGCTTGGGTAGGTCAGGGCAAGAGACCCAGTACTTC
TRBD2	TRBV5-4	.	TRBJ2-3	CASSRVTGRGSTDTQYF	TGTGCCAGCAGTCGTGTTACGGGGCGGGGGAGCACAGATACGCAGTATTTT
.	TRBV19	.	TRBJ2-2	CASSIKRLSTGELFF	TGTGCCAGTAGTATAAAGCGGTTGAGCACCGGGGAGCTGTTTTTT
.	TRBV7-8	.	TRBJ1-1	CASSLGRNPNTEAFF	TGTGCCAGCAGCTTAGGCAGAAACCCGAACACTGAAGCTTTCTTT
.	TRBV12-5	once	TRBJ1-5	CASGLGYREDNQPQHF	TGTGCTAGTGGTTTGGGTTACAGGGAAGACAATCAGCCCCAGCATTTT
.	TRBV6-5	.	TRBJ2-3	CASSYSGRTDTQYF	TGTGCCAGCAGTTACTCGGGGAGGACAGATACGCAGTATTTT
.	TRBV18	.	TRBJ1-3	CASSPPDKRYLSGNTIYF	TGTGCCAGCTCACCACCCGACAAACGCTACCTATCTGGAAACACCATATATTTT
TRBD1	TRBV3-1/TRBV3-2	.	TRBJ2-1	CASSLGQGIHEQFF	TGTGCCAGCAGCCTCGGACAGGGTATCCATGAGCAGTTCTTC
.	TRBV3-1/TRBV3-2	.	TRBJ1-4	CASSQRGTVANEKLFF	TGTGCCAGCAGCCAACGGGGAACTGTAGCTAATGAAAAACTGTTTTTT
.	TRBV5-1	.	TRBJ1-1	CASSLPGNTEAFF	TGCGCCAGCAGCTTGCCGGGTAACACTGAAGCTTTCTTT
.	TRBV30	few	TRBJ2-2	CAWSVIVTDTGELFF	TGTGCCTGGAGTGTAATAGTAACAGACACCGGGGAGCTGTTTTTT
.	TRBV11-2	.	TRBJ1-2	CASSRREGIHGYTF	TGTGCCAGCAGCCGTAGGGAGGGGATTCATGGCTACACCTTC
.	TRBV7-3	.	TRBJ1-1	CASSLRAAMNTEAFF	TGTGCCAGCAGCTTAAGGGCAGCTATGAACACTGAAGCTTTCTTT
.	TRBV3-1/TRBV3-2	.	TRBJ1-3	CASSQHPGGPFSGNTIYF	TGTGCCAGCAGCCAACACCCCGGTGGGCCTTTCAGTGGAAACACCATATATTTT
TRBD1	TRBV10-3	.	TRBJ1-1	CAISESESPKGAAFF	TGTGCCATCAGTGAATCCGAGTCCCCGAAGGGGGCAGCTTTCTTT
.	TRBV5-1	.	TRBJ1-2	CASSQEDYGYTF	TGCGCCAGCAGTCAAGAGGACTATGGCTACACCTTC
.	TRBV7-8	.	TRBJ1-6	CASSPRDIGYNSPLHF	TGTGCCAGCAGCCCGAGGGACATCGGATATAATTCACCCCTCCACTTT
.	TRBV5-6	.	TRBJ1-2	CASSSLRRGTYGYTF	TGTGCCAGCAGCTCGCTCAGACGGGGAACCTATGGCTACACCTTC
TRBD1	TRBV2	.	TRBJ1-1	CASSDPSGTGGGRTEAFF	TGTGCCAGCAGTGATCCCTCCGGGACAGGGGGCGGACGGACTGAAGCTTTCTTT
.	TRBV3-1/TRBV3-2	.	TRBJ1-2	CASRPSGGHSNYGYTF	TGTGCCAGCAGGCCGAGTGGGGGACACTCTAACTATGGCTACACCTTC
.	TRBV19	.	TRBJ1-2	CASSMGRHGYTF	TGTGCCAGTAGTATGGGCCGTCATGGCTACACCTTC
TRBD2	TRBV2	.	TRBJ2-5	CASSPVPGLVGVQETQYF	TGTGCCAGCAGTCCCGTCCCCGGACTAGTTGGGGTCCAAGAGACCCAGTACTTC
.	TRBV24-1	few	TRBJ1-4	CATSDPQAGGEKLFF	TGTGCCACCAGTGATCCACAGGCGGGGGGTGAAAAACTGTTTTTT
TRBD1	TRBV13	.	TRBJ1-6	CASSARDSNNSPLHF	TGTGCCAGCAGCGCGCGGGACAGCAATAATTCACCCCTCCACTTT
.	TRBV4-1	.	TRBJ2-1	CASSPQTTTYNEQFF	TGCGCCAGCAGCCCCCAGACAACGACCTACAATGAGCAGTTCTTC
TRBD1	TRBV5-6	.	TRBJ2-1	CASRAGTGTYNEQFF	TGTGCCAGCAGGGCCGGGACAGGGACCTACAATGAGCAGTTCTTC
.	TRBV7-2	few	TRBJ1-5	CASSLGAKAWQPQHF	TGTGCCAGCAGCTTAGGGGCTAAGGCTTGGCAGCCCCAGCATTTT
TRBD1	TRBV5-4	.	TRBJ1-6	CASTLGTANSPLHF	TGTGCCAGCACCTTAGGGACAGCCAATTCACCCCTCCACTTT
TRBD2	TRBV7-6	.	TRBJ2-5	CASSFSGGLQETQYF	TGTGCCAGCAGCTTTAGCGGGGGGCTACAAGAGACCCAGTACTTC
.	TRBV5-1	.	TRBJ1-4	CASSFSGIVNEKLFF	TGCGCCAGCAGCTTTTCAGGGATTGTTAATGAAAAACTGTTTTTT
.	TRBV24-1	.	TRBJ2-2	CAVGPPASAGELFF	TGTGCCGTTGGGCCTCCTGCGTCGGCCGGGGAGCTGTTTTTT
.	TRBV5-1	.	TRBJ1-3	CASSLEGSGNTIYF	TGCGCCAGCAGCTTAGAGGGATCTGGAAACACCATATATTTT
.	TRBV11-1	.	TRBJ2-3	CASSLWRDTQYF	TGTGCCAGCAGCTTATGGAGAGATACGCAGTATTTT
.	TRBV2	.	TRBJ1-4	CASSYQGRATNEKLFF	TGTGCCAGCAGTTACCAGGGGCGTGCAACTAATGAAAAACTGTTTTTT
.	TRBV7-9	.	TRBJ1-5	CASSPDSFNQPQHF	TGTGCCAGCAGCCCGGACAGCTTCAATCAGCCCCAGCATTTT
.	TRBV13	.	TRBJ2-3	CASSPRAGAQNTQYF	TGTGCCAGCAGCCCGAGGGCAGGGGCACAGAATACGCAGTATTTT
.	TRBV5-1	.	TRBJ2-3	CASSSYSPSTDTQYF	TGCGCCAGCAGCTCTTATTCCCCTAGCACAGATACGCAGTATTTT
.	TRBV5-1	.	TRBJ1-2	CASSSGGIYGYTF	TGCGCCAGCAGCTCCGGAGGGATCTATGGCTACACCTTC
TRBD1	TRBV5-4	.	TRBJ1-4	CASGRNRGRDEKLFF	TGTGCCAGCGGACGAAACAGGGGGCGCGATGAAAAACTGTTTTTT
.	TRBV6-5	.	TRBJ1-6	CASSSTQALGSPLHF	TGTGCCAGCAGTTCGACACAGGCTCTGGGTTCACCCCTCCACTTT
.	TRBV3-1/TRBV3-2	.	TRBJ1-1	CASSQEGGGIIFF	TGTGCCAGCAGCCAAGAGGGGGGGGGTATAATATTCTTT